This TCR beta chain was sequenced in a study of blood T cell repertoires in COVID-19. Study at large: Samples taken during acute and convalescent COVID-19 were collected in the United States, Italy and Spain.

A single count supports this clone. Method: immunoSEQ multiplex PCR; TCRdb's copy keeps in-frame clones and lacks some. This table has about 320,000 clones, under 90% appearing once. The sample was PBMCs or T cells enriched from blood (not recorded which). The receptor comes from a woman aged 18-29 years who had recovered from COVID-19.

This CDR3 reads CASRPQTSGKIYEQYF. The DNA for the CDR3 is TGTGCCAGCAGGCCCCAGACTAGCGGGAAAATCTACGAGCAGTACTTC. The J gene is TRBJ2-7, the V gene TRBV28, with 11 positions matching TRBD2. The V and J ends lost 6 bases and 3 bases, in that order; junction bases with no gene match: 10. CDR3 size: 16 residues. CDR1 is MDHEN and CDR2 is SYDVKM in the germline V gene.